The rows below give T cell receptor beta chains drawn from one sample of a study of shared clonotypes between healthy human individuals. Clones were read by immunoSEQ multiplex PCR, and TCRdb kept only the in-frame ones, dropping some. The sample yields approximately 1.9 million clones, 85% to 95% seen once. Sample: naive CD8+ T cells from PBMCs. The source of these receptors is a man between 18 and 29 years old in good health. Some clones in this sample may be carry-over from other donors' samples. CDR3s leave out the opening cysteine and the closing phenylalanine or tryptophan.

V gene: TRBV2; CDR3 length: 11; J gene: TRBJ2-7; CDR3 protein: ASSLAGVYEQY
V gene: TRBV13; CDR3 length: 20; J gene: TRBJ2-7; CDR3 protein: ASRGRGLSGLADALTSYEQY
V gene: TRBV7-9; CDR3 length: 13; J gene: TRBJ2-5; CDR3 protein: ASSYPGTGGETQY
V gene: TRBV28; CDR3 length: 11; J gene: TRBJ1-5; CDR3 protein: ASRSVFNQPQH
V gene: TRBV6-6; CDR3 length: 11; J gene: TRBJ1-1; CDR3 protein: ASSYTDSTEAF
V gene: TRBV19; CDR3 length: 13; J gene: TRBJ2-7; CDR3 protein: ASSPLAENSYEQY
V gene: TRBV5-1; CDR3 length: 11; J gene: TRBJ2-7; CDR3 protein: ASSWTGDHEQY
V gene: TRBV5-3; CDR3 length: 13; J gene: TRBJ1-3; CDR3 protein: ARSLAGPSGNTIY
V gene: TRBV6-5; CDR3 length: 11; J gene: TRBJ2-1; CDR3 protein: ASSYSVRNEQF
V gene: TRBV18; CDR3 length: 12; J gene: TRBJ1-4; CDR3 protein: ASSPDRINEKLF
V gene: TRBV27; CDR3 length: 12; J gene: TRBJ1-1; CDR3 protein: ASARGEGAGEAF
V gene: TRBV6-5; CDR3 length: 12; J gene: TRBJ2-7; CDR3 protein: ASSYRVRSYEQY
V gene: TRBV2; CDR3 length: 12; J gene: TRBJ2-7; CDR3 protein: ASSEYGRAYEQY
V gene: TRBV19; CDR3 length: 14; J gene: TRBJ1-1; CDR3 protein: ASSTGTGIMNTEAF
V gene: TRBV11-2; CDR3 length: 15; J gene: TRBJ2-3; CDR3 protein: ASSLPGLVTSTDTQY
V gene: TRBV9; CDR3 length: 13; J gene: TRBJ2-2; CDR3 protein: ASSVGARNTGELF
V gene: TRBV4-1; CDR3 length: 12; J gene: TRBJ2-1; CDR3 protein: ASSQDPNYNEQF
V gene: TRBV5-4; CDR3 length: 11; J gene: TRBJ1-1; CDR3 protein: ASSLAEAEEAF
V gene: TRBV28; CDR3 length: 13; J gene: TRBJ2-7; CDR3 protein: ASTHGQGRSYEQY
V gene: TRBV30; CDR3 length: 12; J gene: TRBJ1-1; CDR3 protein: AWSVTVMNTEAF
V gene: TRBV7-2; CDR3 length: 12; J gene: TRBJ1-2; CDR3 protein: ASSSRQGNYGYT
V gene: TRBV9; CDR3 length: 14; J gene: TRBJ2-2; CDR3 protein: ASSVETASNTGELF
V gene: TRBV2; CDR3 length: 12; J gene: TRBJ2-5; CDR3 protein: ASVSGERGETQY
V gene: TRBV7-9; CDR3 length: 11; J gene: TRBJ2-2; CDR3 protein: ASIWGNTGELF
V gene: TRBV6-5; CDR3 length: 9; J gene: TRBJ2-3; CDR3 protein: ASNSVDTQY
V gene: TRBV2; CDR3 length: 13; J gene: TRBJ1-3; CDR3 protein: ASTPRGLSGNTIY
V gene: TRBV7-9; CDR3 length: 14; J gene: TRBJ2-1; CDR3 protein: ASSLGFQREMNEQF
V gene: TRBV6-6; CDR3 length: 12; J gene: TRBJ1-2; CDR3 protein: ASSLPGGSYGYT
V gene: TRBV29-1; CDR3 length: 10; J gene: TRBJ1-6; CDR3 protein: SAGGGDSPLH
V gene: TRBV27; CDR3 length: 12; J gene: TRBJ2-7; CDR3 protein: ASSLTSGGYEQY
V gene: TRBV5-5; CDR3 length: 11; J gene: TRBJ1-2; CDR3 protein: ASSPDLSYGYT
V gene: TRBV6-1; CDR3 length: 11; J gene: TRBJ1-1; CDR3 protein: ASGGRLNTEAF
V gene: TRBV7-9; CDR3 length: 16; J gene: TRBJ2-5; CDR3 protein: ASSLAWQEGGVQETQY
V gene: TRBV9; CDR3 length: 13; J gene: TRBJ2-2; CDR3 protein: ASARTGLAGGELF
V gene: TRBV13; CDR3 length: 13; J gene: TRBJ1-2; CDR3 protein: ASKSLWKGMGGYT
V gene: TRBV7-9; CDR3 length: 10; J gene: TRBJ1-1; CDR3 protein: ASSKWDTEAF
V gene: TRBV10-3; CDR3 length: 13; J gene: TRBJ1-5; CDR3 protein: AISESGGISQPQH
V gene: TRBV7-9; CDR3 length: 12; J gene: TRBJ2-7; CDR3 protein: ASSLGLPIHEQY
V gene: TRBV14; CDR3 length: 13; J gene: TRBJ1-1; CDR3 protein: ASSTAGTGYTEAF
V gene: TRBV11-2; CDR3 length: 13; J gene: TRBJ2-7; CDR3 protein: ASSFSGNHAYEQY
V gene: TRBV9; CDR3 length: 12; J gene: TRBJ1-5; CDR3 protein: ASSQQGGYQPQH
V gene: TRBV6-4; CDR3 length: 13; J gene: TRBJ1-2; CDR3 protein: ASSDLPGQNYGYT
V gene: TRBV6-1; CDR3 length: 10; J gene: TRBJ2-7; CDR3 protein: ASRDRGYEQY
V gene: TRBV30; CDR3 length: 12; J gene: TRBJ1-6; CDR3 protein: AWGWDSYNSPLH
V gene: TRBV18; CDR3 length: 11; J gene: TRBJ1-1; CDR3 protein: ASSQDRDTEAF
V gene: TRBV6-5; CDR3 length: 12; J gene: TRBJ2-7; CDR3 protein: ASSSGQGPDEQY
V gene: TRBV2; CDR3 length: 13; J gene: TRBJ1-5; CDR3 protein: ASSEWGYSNQPQH
V gene: TRBV27; CDR3 length: 13; J gene: TRBJ2-7; CDR3 protein: ASSFQRADSYEQY
V gene: TRBV4-3; CDR3 length: 13; J gene: TRBJ1-2; CDR3 protein: ASSLWDRGVDGYT
V gene: TRBV27; CDR3 length: 13; J gene: TRBJ2-1; CDR3 protein: ASSFIASSYNEQF
V gene: TRBV13; CDR3 length: 9; J gene: TRBJ2-7; CDR3 protein: ASRDINEQY
V gene: TRBV6-5; CDR3 length: 13; J gene: TRBJ2-7; CDR3 protein: ASSPQVPMLSEQY
V gene: TRBV7-6; CDR3 length: 14; J gene: TRBJ2-3; CDR3 protein: ASSSGARGQVDTQY